This T cell receptor (beta chain) came from a study of Graves' ophthalmopathy and Graves' hyperthyroidism. The overall study: Upon initial diagnosis and before any treatment, peripheral blood was collected. Study observations and caveats: Clonotypes were expanded in thyroid at above 0.001 frequency, and most also appeared in blood.

CDR3 regions of TCR beta were amplified from RNA transcripts. Investigators did first-round RT-PCR with HTBI primers, then second-round multiplex PCR. TCRdb recomputed calls from the multiplex PCR reads with MiXCR, one row per CDR3 protein. Of 170,000 or so distinct CDR3 sequences listed, approximately 40% are singletons. Certain patients, namely those with other autoimmune diseases, uncontrolled infections, pregnancy or lactation, were excluded. Establishment of the diagnosis relied upon clinical symptoms, serum thyroxine, TRAb, thyroid ultrasound and orbital computed tomography. On this clonotype: Its target is not known.

The receptor's source is a woman in her forties with Graves' ophthalmopathy. Sequences were obtained from peripheral blood.

The CDR3 DNA reads TGTGCCAGCAGCAAACTAGCACGGGGTGGAAGAGAGACCCAGTACTTC. Protein product: CASSKLARGGRETQYF. The V call is TRBV7-8, the J call TRBJ2-5, with D tentatively TRBD2 (6 bases). The V end lost 5 bases, the J end lost 4 bases, and 20 bases lay between the germline ends. This CDR3 comprises 16 residues. Germline V CDR1 and CDR2: SGHVS, FQNEAQ.